Described below is a single T cell receptor beta chain sequence and its context. A v3.0 immunoSEQ assay was performed at survey level. The method was immunoSEQ multiplex PCR; TCRdb's version includes in-frame clones alone and lacks a portion of them. This table holds about 34,000 clones, 87% found once. Germline assignment: CDR1 SGHVS and CDR2 FQNEAQ. V lost 10 bases and J 4 bases, leaving 10 bases between the germline ends. The CDR3 consists of 11 residues. The entry originates in a study of long-term antiretroviral therapy in people with HIV. This specimen was unsorted PBMCs, taken 1.1 years after starting antiretroviral therapy. This sequence originates from a man younger than 35 with HIV. The chain employs TRBV7-8 and TRBJ1-1, with D hard to call. CDR3 loop: CATKFGTEAFF. In DNA form, the CDR3 reads TGTGCCACGAAGTTCGGCACTGAAGCTTTCTTT.